This T cell receptor beta chain stems from a study of brain T cells in children with intractable seizures. Patients received at least one anti-epileptic drug before surgery. The CDR3 spans 17 residues. From germline, CDR1 is SEHNR and CDR2 FQNEAQ (reference sequence). Trimming took 4 bases from V and 1 from J; bases not matched to a gene: 12. The assay was immunoSEQ multiplex PCR, and TCRdb's table has in-frame clones only and misses some. The profile shows 75,000 to 80,000 clones, 85% to 95% of them singletons. This clone counts as medium-sized. The source is a boy under three years old with tuberous sclerosis and intractable seizures. The V call is TRBV7-9, the J call TRBJ2-5; TRBD2 matches at 7 bases. The input for sequencing was peripheral blood, taken at surgery. CDR3 nucleotide sequence: TGTGCCAGCAGCTCTACAAAGCGGGAAGCAGTCCAAGAGACCCAGTACTTC. Its protein is CASSSTKREAVQETQYF.